This T cell receptor beta chain comes out of a study of regulatory T cells in long-lasting Graves disease. Study results and caveats: The TCR repertoire of persistent Graves' patients was less diverse than that of newly diagnosed ones. Segments TRBV28, TRBJ1-2 and TRBJ2-5 showed preferential usage in persistent disease.

TCR beta libraries were built with iRepertoire HTBI primers and Arm-PCR of CDR3 regions. Per the original data handling: The identification of about 68 TRBV and 14 TRBJ segments was made across samples. One entry per CDR3 protein, called by TCRdb with MiXCR from the multiplex PCR reads. The V and J calls come from TCRdb's annotation, not from the publication. The data show some 330,000 distinct CDR3 sequences, around 23% seen once. This clonotype was observed many times. Its antigen remains unknown. The time point here: persistent/refractory GD, antithyroid drugs over 5 years with positive TRAb. PBMC RNA was the source of the TCR library. Per American Thyroid Association guidelines, Graves' disease was diagnosed. The CDR3 extends over 15 amino acids. Trimming took off 7 bases at V and 0 bases at J, with 13 bases between the two ends. The germline V gene encodes CDR1 MDHEN and CDR2 SYDVKM.

The V and J genes are TRBV28 and TRBJ1-5; perhaps TRBD1 as D (6 bases). Sequencing used peripheral blood mononuclear cells (PBMCs), obtained when the disease was refractory, from a patient treated with antithyroid drugs. The receptor was isolated from a woman aged 40-49 years with Graves disease. Here the CDR3 reads CASKRDIDSNQPQHF. In DNA form, the CDR3 reads TGTGCCAGCAAAAGGGACATCGATAGCAATCAGCCCCAGCATTTT.